A single T cell receptor beta chain is shown here with its context. Generated by immunoSEQ multiplex PCR, the TCRdb table keeps only in-frame clones and is missing some. The table has some 150,000 clones, 83% seen once. This entry belongs to a study of blood T cell repertoires in COVID-19. The sample comprised PBMCs or T cells enriched from blood (not recorded which). The sequence derives from a woman aged 45-65 years in a cohort exposed to, infected with or recovered from COVID-19 (not recorded which).

DNA of the CDR3: TGTGCCTGGGCCGGGACAGGTTCCCACGAGCAGTACTTC. This sequence encodes CAWAGTGSHEQYF. The rearrangement uses TRBV30 and TRBJ2-7, with 8 bases aligning to TRBD1. The germline gives CDR1 GTSNPN, CDR2 SVGIG (reference sequence). The CDR3 contains 13 residues. The V segment lost 5 bases and the J segment 5 bases; nucleotides outside the gene matches: 8. Based on the CDR3 plus reference TRBV30 and TRBJ2-7, the full variable domain is SQTIHQWPATLVQPVGSPLSLECTVEGTSNPNLYWYRQAAGRGLQLLFYSVGIGQISSEVPQNLSASRPQDRQFILSSKKLLLSDSGFYLCAWAGTGSHEQYFGPGTRLTVT.